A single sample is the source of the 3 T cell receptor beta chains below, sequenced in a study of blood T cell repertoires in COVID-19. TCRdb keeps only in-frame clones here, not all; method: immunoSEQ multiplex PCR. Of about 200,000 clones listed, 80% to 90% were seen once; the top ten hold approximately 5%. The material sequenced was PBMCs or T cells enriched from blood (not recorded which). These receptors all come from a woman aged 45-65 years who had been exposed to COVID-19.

CDR3 coding DNA: TGTGCCAGCACCCCAGGGGAGTACTCTGGAAACACCATATATTTT. Translating gives CASTPGEYSGNTIYF. V and J are TRBV28 and TRBJ1-3; D may be TRBD1 (6 bases). CDR1 is MDHEN and CDR2 is SYDVKM in the germline V gene. The ends were cut back, 7 bases at V and 0 bases at J, with 13 bases in the middle. The CDR3 covers 15 residues.

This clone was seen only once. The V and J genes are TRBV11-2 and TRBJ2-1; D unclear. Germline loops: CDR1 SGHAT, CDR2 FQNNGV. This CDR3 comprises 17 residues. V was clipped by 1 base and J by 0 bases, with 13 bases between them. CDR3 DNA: TGTGCCAGCAGCTTAGGCCCCAGGCTTACCTCCTACAATGAGCAGTTCTTC. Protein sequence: CASSLGPRLTSYNEQFF. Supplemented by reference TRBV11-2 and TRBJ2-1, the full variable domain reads EAGVAQSPRYKIIEKRQSVAFWCNPISGHATLYWYQQILGQGPKLLIQFQNNGVVDDSQLPKDRFSAERLKGVDSTLKIQPAKLEDSAVYLCASSLGPRLTSYNEQFFGPGTRLTVL.

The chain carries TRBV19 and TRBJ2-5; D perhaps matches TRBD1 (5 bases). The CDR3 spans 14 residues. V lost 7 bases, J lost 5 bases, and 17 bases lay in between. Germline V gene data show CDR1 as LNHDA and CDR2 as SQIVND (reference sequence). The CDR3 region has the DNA TGTGCCAGTAACCCAGGGTCGGCCGGGGAGACCCAGTACTTC. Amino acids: CASNPGSAGETQYF.